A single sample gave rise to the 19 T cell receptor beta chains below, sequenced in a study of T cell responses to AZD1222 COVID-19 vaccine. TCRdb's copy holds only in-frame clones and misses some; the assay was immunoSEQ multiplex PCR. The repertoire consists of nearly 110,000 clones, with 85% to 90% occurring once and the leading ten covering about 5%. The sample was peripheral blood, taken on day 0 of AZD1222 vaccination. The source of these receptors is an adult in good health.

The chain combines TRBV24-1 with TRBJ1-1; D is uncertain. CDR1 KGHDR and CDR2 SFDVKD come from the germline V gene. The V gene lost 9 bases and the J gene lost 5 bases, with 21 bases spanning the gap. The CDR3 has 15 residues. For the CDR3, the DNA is TGTGCCACCTCGTCCAGCGCCGGGCTGGGGACTGAAGCTTTCTTT. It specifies CATSSSAGLGTEAFF.

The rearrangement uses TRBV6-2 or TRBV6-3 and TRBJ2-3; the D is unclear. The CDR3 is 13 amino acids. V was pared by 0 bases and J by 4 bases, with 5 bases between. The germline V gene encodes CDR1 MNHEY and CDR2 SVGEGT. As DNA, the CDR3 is TGTGCCAGCAGTTACTCCCGACCAGATACGCAGTATTTT. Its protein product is CASSYSRPDTQYF.

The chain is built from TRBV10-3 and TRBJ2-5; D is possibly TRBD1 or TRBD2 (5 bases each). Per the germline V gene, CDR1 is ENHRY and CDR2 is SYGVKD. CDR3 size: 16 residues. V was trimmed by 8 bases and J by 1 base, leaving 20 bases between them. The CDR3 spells CAIGISGRGLQETQYF. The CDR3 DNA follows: TGTGCCATCGGGATTTCAGGCCGGGGCCTCCAAGAGACCCAGTACTTC.

CDR3 DNA sequence: TGTGCCAGCTCACCCGGGACATACCCCTCCTACGAGCAGTACTTC. Encoded protein: CASSPGTYPSYEQYF. The rearrangement joins TRBV18 to TRBJ2-7; perhaps TRBD1 as D (6 bases). Trimming removed 3 bases at V and 0 bases at J, with 12 bases between. Per the germline V gene, CDR1 is KGHSH and CDR2 is LQKENI. The CDR3 has 15 amino acids.

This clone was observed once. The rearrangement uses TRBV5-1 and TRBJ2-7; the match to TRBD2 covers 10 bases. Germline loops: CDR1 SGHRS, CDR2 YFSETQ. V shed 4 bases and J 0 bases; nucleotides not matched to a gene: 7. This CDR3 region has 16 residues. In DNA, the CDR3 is TGCGCCAGCAGCCCAGAGGGACTAGCGCTCTCCTACGAGCAGTACTTC. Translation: CASSPEGLALSYEQYF.

The CDR3 region has the DNA TGTGCCAGCAAGCCGGGACAGGGGGCCTCAGATACGCAGTATTTT. This encodes CASKPGQGASDTQYF. The J gene is TRBJ2-3, the V gene TRBV6-5; the match to TRBD1 covers 12 bases. The trim removed 7 bases at V and 4 bases at J, leaving 6 bases unmatched. CDR3 length equals 15 residues. CDR1 and CDR2 (germline): MNHEY, SVGAGI.

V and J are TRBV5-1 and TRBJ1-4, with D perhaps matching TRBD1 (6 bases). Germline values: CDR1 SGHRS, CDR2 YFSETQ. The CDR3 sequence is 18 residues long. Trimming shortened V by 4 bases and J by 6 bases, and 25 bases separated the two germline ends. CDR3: CASSPLDSGYSADEKLFF. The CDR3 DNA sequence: TGCGCCAGCAGCCCGTTGGACAGCGGGTATTCCGCGGATGAAAAACTGTTTTTT.

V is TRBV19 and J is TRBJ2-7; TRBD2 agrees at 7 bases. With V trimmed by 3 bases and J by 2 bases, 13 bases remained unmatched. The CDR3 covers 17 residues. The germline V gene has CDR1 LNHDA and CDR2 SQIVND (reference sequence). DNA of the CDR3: TGTGCCAGTAGTATGTCTTGGGGGGGAGAGATCCCCTACGAGCAGTACTTC. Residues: CASSMSWGGEIPYEQYF.

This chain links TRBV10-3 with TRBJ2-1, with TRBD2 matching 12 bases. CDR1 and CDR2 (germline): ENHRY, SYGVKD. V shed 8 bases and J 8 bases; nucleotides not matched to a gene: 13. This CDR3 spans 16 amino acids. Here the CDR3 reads CAIGDPSGRASYEQFF. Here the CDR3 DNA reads TGTGCCATCGGGGATCCTAGCGGGAGGGCCTCCTATGAGCAGTTCTTC.

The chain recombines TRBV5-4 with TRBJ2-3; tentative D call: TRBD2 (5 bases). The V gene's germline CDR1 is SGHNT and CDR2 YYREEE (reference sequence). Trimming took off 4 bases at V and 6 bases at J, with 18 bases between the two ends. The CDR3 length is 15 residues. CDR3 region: CASSRSGSFGDTQYF. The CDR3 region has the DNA TGTGCCAGCAGCCGGTCGGGGTCCTTCGGCGATACGCAGTATTTT.

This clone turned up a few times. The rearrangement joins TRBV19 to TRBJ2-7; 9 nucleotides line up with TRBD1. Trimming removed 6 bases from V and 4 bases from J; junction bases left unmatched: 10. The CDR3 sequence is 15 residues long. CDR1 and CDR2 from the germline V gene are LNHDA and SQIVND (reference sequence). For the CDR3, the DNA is TGTGCCAGTAGACCTAGGGACAGGGAATCGTACGAGCAGTACTTC. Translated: CASRPRDRESYEQYF.

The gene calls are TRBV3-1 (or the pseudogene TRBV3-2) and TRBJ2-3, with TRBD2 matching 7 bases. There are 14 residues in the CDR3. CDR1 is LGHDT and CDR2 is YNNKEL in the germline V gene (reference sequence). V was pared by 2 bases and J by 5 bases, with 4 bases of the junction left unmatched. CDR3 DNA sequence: TGTGCCAGCAGCCAAAGCCTAGCGGAAGATACGCAGTATTTT. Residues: CASSQSLAEDTQYF.

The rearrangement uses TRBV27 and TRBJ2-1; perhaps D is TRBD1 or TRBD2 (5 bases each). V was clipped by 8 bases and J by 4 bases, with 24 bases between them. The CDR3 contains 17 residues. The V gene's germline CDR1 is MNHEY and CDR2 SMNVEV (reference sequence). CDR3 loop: CASRDPGRPHTYNEQFF. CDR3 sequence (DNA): TGTGCCAGCCGGGACCCGGGGCGTCCCCACACATACAATGAGCAGTTCTTC.

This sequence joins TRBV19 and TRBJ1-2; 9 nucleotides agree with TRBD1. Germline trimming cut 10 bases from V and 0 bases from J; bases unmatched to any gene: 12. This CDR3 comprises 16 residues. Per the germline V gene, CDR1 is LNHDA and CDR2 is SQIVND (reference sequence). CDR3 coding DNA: TGTGCCATCCATATGGGGACAGGGAAATCTAACTATGGCTACACCTTC. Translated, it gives CAIHMGTGKSNYGYTF.

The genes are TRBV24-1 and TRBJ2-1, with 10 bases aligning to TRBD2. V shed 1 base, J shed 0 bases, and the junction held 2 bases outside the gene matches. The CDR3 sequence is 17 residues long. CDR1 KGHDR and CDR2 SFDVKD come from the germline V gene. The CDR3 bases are TGTGCCACCAGTGATTTCGCTAGCGGGAGCTCCTACAATGAGCAGTTCTTC. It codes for CATSDFASGSSYNEQFF.

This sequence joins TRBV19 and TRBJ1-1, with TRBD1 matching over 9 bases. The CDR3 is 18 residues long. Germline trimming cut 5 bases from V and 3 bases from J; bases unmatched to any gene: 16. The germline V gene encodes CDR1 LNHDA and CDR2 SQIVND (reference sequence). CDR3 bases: TGTGCCAGTAGTCCCCCCCCTTCGACAGGGGGAGGTGACACTGAAGCTTTCTTT. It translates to CASSPPPSTGGGDTEAFF.

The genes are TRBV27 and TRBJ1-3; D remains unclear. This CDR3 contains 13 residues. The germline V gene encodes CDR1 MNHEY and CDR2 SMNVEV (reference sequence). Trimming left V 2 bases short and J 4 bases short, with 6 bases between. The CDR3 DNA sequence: TGTGCCAGCAGTTTAGTAGTAGGAAACACCATATATTTT. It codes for CASSLVVGNTIYF.

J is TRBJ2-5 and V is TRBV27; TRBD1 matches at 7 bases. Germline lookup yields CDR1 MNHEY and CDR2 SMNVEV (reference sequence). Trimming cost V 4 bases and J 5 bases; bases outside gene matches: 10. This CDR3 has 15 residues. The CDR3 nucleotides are TGTGCCAGCAGTTCGCCACACAGGGGCGGGGAGACCCAGTACTTC. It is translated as CASSSPHRGGETQYF.

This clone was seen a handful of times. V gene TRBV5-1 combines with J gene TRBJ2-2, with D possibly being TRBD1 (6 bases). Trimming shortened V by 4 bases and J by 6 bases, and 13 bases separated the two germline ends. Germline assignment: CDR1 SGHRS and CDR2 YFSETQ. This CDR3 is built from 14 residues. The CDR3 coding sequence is TGCGCCAGCAGCGCGAAGACAGGCCCCGGGGAGCTGTTTTTT. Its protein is CASSAKTGPGELFF.